This TCR beta chain was sequenced during a study of early T cells in non-severe SARS-CoV-2 infection. Study overall: The study sequenced bulk RNA from unsorted whole blood, with chains unpaired. Whole-study findings and limits: Matching results from VDJdb favored anti-spike CD8 responses, leaving private and CD4 specificities undetected.

The CDR3 covers 15 residues. Germline V gene lookup returns CDR1 MDHEN and CDR2 SYDVKM. V lost 4 bases to trimming and J lost 2 bases; unmatched junction nucleotides: 5. Individual cDNA molecules each received unique molecular identifiers attached to them. TCRdb ran MiXCR on the 5' RACE reads and lists one entry per CDR3 protein. The sample lists some 88,000 distinct CDR3 sequences; 16% were seen once. In regard to this clonotype: Its matching antigen is unknown.

Material: whole blood, obtained at baseline. The V call is TRBV28, the J call TRBJ2-3; 8 bases agree with TRBD2. The TCR sequence derives from an adult who was a healthcare worker with PCR-confirmed SARS-CoV-2 infection or an uninfected control (not recorded which). CDR3 residues: CASSYKRELTDTQYF. CDR3 nucleotide sequence: TGTGCCAGCAGTTACAAGCGGGAGCTCACAGATACGCAGTATTTT.